The rows below give T cell receptor beta chains drawn from one sample of a study of T-cell reconstitution after alpha-beta-depleted transplantation in children. TCRdb independently ran MiXCR on the PCR reads; one entry per CDR3 protein. The top ten hold 28% of the sample, which has about 980,000 distinct CDR3 sequences, around 30% seen once. The sample was PBMCs, mostly from graft donor cells, taken 360 days after TCRalphabeta/CD19-depleted stem cell transplant. These TCRs come from a boy under two years old who had a stem cell transplant for SCID, so the T cells may come from the graft donor. Both conserved end residues are part of each CDR3.

CDR3 protein	V gene	J gene
CASSPRAESYNEQFF	TRBV7-8	TRBJ2-1
CASSFRRGDTQYF	TRBV7-3	TRBJ2-3
CASSPWGRVGREKLFF	TRBV12-3/TRBV12-4	TRBJ1-4
CASRDRALISGANVLTF	TRBV6-1	TRBJ2-6
CASSLLGTISYEQYF	TRBV5-5	TRBJ2-7
CASSARTGRGYEQYF	TRBV7-2	TRBJ2-7
CAISEALGVNTIYF	TRBV10-3	TRBJ1-3
CASSVRDTTYEQYF	TRBV6-1	TRBJ2-7
CSVESPGTDTQYF	TRBV29-1	TRBJ2-3
CASGWTELDTQYF	TRBV3-1	TRBJ2-3
CSARDRKRGGIKNIQYF	TRBV20-1	TRBJ2-4
CSGMGIHGTQYF	TRBV20-1	TRBJ2-5
CASSFGAYNEQFF	TRBV5-1	TRBJ2-1
CSVQGLGELFF	TRBV29-1	TRBJ2-2
CASSPWPRAGETQYF	TRBV7-2	TRBJ2-5
CSARVGQGAQEQYF	TRBV20-1	TRBJ2-7
CSAKHREWGTDTQYF	TRBV20-1	TRBJ2-3
CASSWGSAEQYF	TRBV5-6	TRBJ2-7
CASSDRTSGGPGLREQYF	TRBV2	TRBJ2-7
CASSITGAGANVLTF	TRBV27	TRBJ2-6
CASSKRGPTYEQYF	TRBV25-1	TRBJ2-7
CASSSAGPGELFF	TRBV6-1	TRBJ2-2
CSARGDSGGNNEQFF	TRBV20-1	TRBJ2-1
CASSLNLLEQYF	TRBV3-1	TRBJ2-7
CASTLGEGRSTDTQYF	TRBV12-3/TRBV12-4	TRBJ2-3
CGSSLSFRETQYF	TRBV12-3/TRBV12-4	TRBJ2-5
CASSTPGQSGNEQFF	TRBV7-2	TRBJ2-1
CSVEDPAGIYNEQFF	TRBV29-1	TRBJ2-1
CASSKPGTAASNNEKLFF	TRBV2	TRBJ1-4
CASSETGTGVNTGELFF	TRBV2	TRBJ2-2
CASSLGGAGTEAFF	TRBV12-3/TRBV12-4	TRBJ1-1
CASSFLDSNQPQHF	TRBV12-3/TRBV12-4	TRBJ1-5
CASTWTSGATSTDTQYF	TRBV5-6	TRBJ2-3
CSANGGAFYNEQLF	TRBV20-1	TRBJ2-1
CASSLLIRIETQYF	TRBV5-4	TRBJ2-5
CASKGNGYTF	TRBV25-1	TRBJ1-2
CASSRRGASTDTQYF	TRBV19	TRBJ2-3
CASSATGNEQFF	TRBV25-1	TRBJ2-1
CSARKAGLTYEQYF	TRBV20-1	TRBJ2-7
CSARARDRDYEQYF	TRBV20-1	TRBJ2-7
CASSLDGTLYEQYF	TRBV5-1	TRBJ2-7
CASSSSGTDQETQYF	TRBV5-1	TRBJ2-5
CASSRSGGNTEAFF	TRBV7-9	TRBJ1-1
CASSPGLYEQYF	TRBV12-3/TRBV12-4	TRBJ2-7
CASSPEGTGVGTDTQYF	TRBV5-1	TRBJ2-3
CSVRVQGWDTQYF	TRBV29-1	TRBJ2-3